Below, 27 T cell receptor beta chains from the same sample are listed, as sequenced in a study of blood T cell repertoires in COVID-19. Produced via immunoSEQ multiplex PCR; TCRdb's table is partial and in-frame only. The sample has about 95,000 clones; 84% are singletons. The sequenced sample consisted of peripheral blood. Source of these receptors: a human donor in a cohort sampled during active COVID-19.

The V call is TRBV5-1, the J call TRBJ2-1, with D tentatively TRBD1 (5 bases). Trimming cost V 3 bases and J 2 bases, with 9 bases left between them. CDR3 length: 14 residues. In germline, CDR1 is SGHRS, CDR2 YFSETQ. CDR3 sequence reads: CASSSQGTYNEQFF. The CDR3 DNA sequence: TGCGCCAGCAGCTCGCAGGGTACCTACAATGAGCAGTTCTTC.

Only a few counts were recorded for this clone. V gene TRBV24-1 combines with J gene TRBJ2-5, with D possibly being TRBD1 (6 bases). Germline V gene lookup returns CDR1 KGHDR and CDR2 SFDVKD. There are 16 residues in the CDR3. The V end lost 3 bases, the J end lost 1 base, and 14 bases lay between the germline ends. Here the CDR3 reads CATSDVAGTLQETQYF. In DNA, the CDR3 is TGTGCCACCAGTGATGTTGCCGGGACACTCCAAGAGACCCAGTACTTC.

This clone was recorded a few times. The chain recombines TRBV4-1 with TRBJ1-6; 7 bases are a match to TRBD1. The germline V gene has CDR1 MGHRA and CDR2 YSYEKL. Trimming cost V 0 bases and J 8 bases; bases outside gene matches: 4. The CDR3 covers 15 residues. CDR3 amino acids: CASSQEGQADSPLHF. DNA of the CDR3: TGCGCCAGCAGCCAAGAAGGACAGGCGGATTCACCCCTCCACTTT.

The chain links TRBV19 to TRBJ1-1, with D perhaps TRBD1 (5 bases). The CDR3 sequence is 16 residues long. The ends were cut back, 6 bases at V and 1 base at J, with 18 bases in the middle. In germline, CDR1 is LNHDA, CDR2 SQIVND (reference sequence). DNA of the CDR3: TGTGCCAGTAGATGGGACTTCGGGAGCGGGAACACTGAAGCTTTCTTT. Its translation is CASRWDFGSGNTEAFF.

The rearrangement uses TRBV28 and TRBJ1-2; no clear D. Germline assignment: CDR1 MDHEN and CDR2 SYDVKM. The CDR3 is 13 residues long. Trimming removed 3 bases from V and 8 bases from J, with 13 bases in between. The CDR3 loop is CASSLPASYGYTF. CDR3 bases: TGTGCCAGCAGTTTGCCTGCCTCCTACGGCTACACCTTC.

This clone came up a few times. The rearrangement joins TRBV5-4 to TRBJ1-4; D gene unclear. This CDR3 is 15 amino acids long. V lost 1 base and J 0 bases, leaving 7 bases between the germline ends. The germline CDR1 and CDR2 sequences are SGHNT and YYREEE (reference sequence). The DNA for the CDR3 is TGTGCCAGCAGCTTGACGGTTGCAACTAATGAAAAACTGTTTTTT. It codes for CASSLTVATNEKLFF.

The chain uses TRBV6-5 and TRBJ1-1; perhaps TRBD1 as D (5 bases). The CDR3 totals 14 residues. Germline CDR1 MNHEY, CDR2 SVGAGI. V was cut by 1 base and J by 1 base, with 7 bases left in between. CDR3 nucleotides: TGTGCCAGCAGTTACTGGGGCCGGAACACTGAAGCTTTCTTT. Amino acid sequence: CASSYWGRNTEAFF.

The gene calls are TRBV29-1 and TRBJ1-2; possibly TRBD1 for D (5 bases). The ends were cut back, 3 bases at V and 4 bases at J, with 12 bases in the middle. Germline V gene sequence: CDR1 SQVTM, CDR2 ANQGSEA. The CDR3 consists of 13 residues. The CDR3 protein is CSVESGTSYGYTF. For the CDR3, the DNA is TGCAGCGTTGAGTCCGGGACTTCCTATGGCTACACCTTC.

The V and J genes are TRBV18 and TRBJ2-7; the match to TRBD2 covers 10 bases. Germline V CDR1 and CDR2: KGHSH, LQKENI. After removal of 5 bases from V and 0 bases from J, the junction contained 13 bases not matched to a gene. This CDR3 region has 18 residues. Here the CDR3 DNA reads TGTGCCAGCTCATTAAAAACCGCTAGCGGGAGCATCTCCTACGAGCAGTACTTC. It translates to CASSLKTASGSISYEQYF.

This clone showed up just once. This sequence joins TRBV19 and TRBJ1-4; D gene ambiguous. This CDR3 is built from 14 residues. Germline V gene lookup returns CDR1 LNHDA and CDR2 SQIVND (reference sequence). Trimming removed 5 bases from V and 4 bases from J, with 11 bases in between. The CDR3 bases are TGTGCCAGTAGTCCCCAGCGGAGTAATGAAAAACTGTTTTTT. It specifies CASSPQRSNEKLFF. Filled out from reference TRBV19 and TRBJ1-4, the complete variable domain reads DGGITQSPKYLFRKEGQNVTLSCEQNLNHDAMYWYRQDPGQGLRLIYYSQIVNDFQKGDIAEGYSVSREKKESFPLTVTSAQKNPTAFYLCASSPQRSNEKLFFGSGTQLSVL.

CDR3 sequence (DNA): TGTGCCAGCAGCTCCTGGACAGGGAGCGACGAGCAGTACTTC. Amino acid sequence: CASSSWTGSDEQYF. V gene TRBV7-9 combines with J gene TRBJ2-7; 8 nucleotides match TRBD1. V gave up 4 bases and J gave up 5 bases; unmatched junction bases: 7. Per the germline V gene, CDR1 is SEHNR and CDR2 is FQNEAQ (reference sequence). The CDR3 spans 14 residues.

The V call is TRBV21-1, the J call TRBJ1-3; the table's D gene call, TRBD1, was not cross checked with the DNA. TRBV21-1 is annotated as a pseudogene. The CDR3 is made up of 15 amino acids. Written as DNA, the CDR3 is TGTGCCAGCAGCCTCAGGGTTTACAATGGAAACACCATATATTTT. Its translation: CASSLRVYNGNTIYF.

The chain couples TRBV9 to TRBJ1-1; D perhaps matches TRBD1 (5 bases). Trimming removed 0 bases at V and 4 bases at J, with 13 bases between. Looked up from germline, CDR1 is SGDLS and CDR2 is YYNGEE. The CDR3 length is 15 residues. Here the CDR3 DNA reads TGTGCCAGCAGCGTAGATTGGGGAGGGGTCACTGAAGCTTTCTTT. Translated, it gives CASSVDWGGVTEAFF. The complete variable domain, with remaining parts taken from reference TRBV9 and TRBJ1-1, reads DSGVTQTPKHLITATGQRVTLRCSPRSGDLSVYWYQQSLDQGLQFLIQYYNGEERAKGNILERFSAQQFPDLHSELNLSSLELGDSALYFCASSVDWGGVTEAFFGQGTRLTVV.

The CDR3 DNA sequence: TGTGCCAGCTCACCACGGACTAGCGGGAGTGGAAATGAGCAGTTCTTC. Its translation: CASSPRTSGSGNEQFF. This chain links TRBV18 with TRBJ2-1; 13 nucleotides agree with TRBD2. The V segment lost 1 base and the J segment 7 bases; nucleotides outside the gene matches: 4. This CDR3 has 16 residues. Looked up from germline, CDR1 is KGHSH and CDR2 is LQKENI.

This chain joins TRBV2 and TRBJ2-2, with 7 bases that match TRBD2. The germline gives CDR1 SNHLY, CDR2 FYNNEI. V gave up 5 bases and J gave up 4 bases; unmatched junction bases: 7. This CDR3 has 15 amino acids. The CDR3 DNA reads TGTGCCAGCAGTCTAGGGGCTAGCGGCACCGGGGAGCTGTTTTTT. This encodes CASSLGASGTGELFF. Full variable domain (remainder filled in from reference TRBV2 and TRBJ2-2): EPEVTQTPSHQVTQMGQEVILRCVPISNHLYFYWYRQILGQKVEFLVSFYNNEISEKSEIFDDQFSVERPDGSNFTLKIRSTKLEDSAMYFCASSLGASGTGELFFGEGSRLTVL.

This clone was found once. This chain connects TRBV5-1 to TRBJ2-1; D perhaps matches TRBD1 (5 bases). There are 15 residues in the CDR3. CDR1 and CDR2 from the germline V gene are SGHRS and YFSETQ. Trimming pared 0 bases from V and 9 bases from J, leaving 16 bases between. CDR3 nucleotides: TGCGCCAGCAGCTTGGTCGTCCAGGGAAGGGGTGAGCAGTTCTTC. Protein: CASSLVVQGRGEQFF.

The chain recombines TRBV19 with TRBJ2-3; 10 bases align to TRBD2. This CDR3 is 15 amino acids long. CDR1 and CDR2 from the germline V gene are LNHDA and SQIVND (reference sequence). V was clipped by 5 bases and J by 1 base; unmatched bases: 3. The CDR3 DNA reads as TGTGCCAGTAGTCTTCTAGCGGGGGGCACAGATACGCAGTATTTT. Translated: CASSLLAGGTDTQYF.

This clone was seen only once. V is TRBV9 and J is TRBJ2-6; 7 nucleotides match TRBD2. The V segment lost 2 bases and the J segment 2 bases; nucleotides outside the gene matches: 4. CDR3 size: 16 residues. Germline CDR1 and CDR2: SGDLS and YYNGEE. The CDR3 DNA follows: TGTGCCAGCAGCGTCGGCGGGGGACCTGGGGCCAACGTCCTGACTTTC. This codes for CASSVGGGPGANVLTF.

The chain has TRBV12-5 and TRBJ1-6; TRBD1 is a possible D gene (6 bases). The CDR3 consists of 15 residues. Germline V gives CDR1 LGHNT, CDR2 FRNRAP. Trimming took off 0 bases at V and 9 bases at J, with 12 bases between the two ends. Here the CDR3 DNA reads TGTGCTAGTGGTTTGGTAACAGGGTTTACTTCACCCCTCCACTTT. Its translation: CASGLVTGFTSPLHF. Together with reference TRBV12-5 and TRBJ1-6, the CDR3 gives the full variable domain: DARVTQTPRHKVTEMGQEVTMRCQPILGHNTVFWYRQTMMQGLELLAYFRNRAPLDDSGMPKDRFSAEMPDATLATLKIQPSEPRDSAVYFCASGLVTGFTSPLHFGNGTRLTVT.

The chain uses TRBV19 and TRBJ2-3; a possible D gene is TRBD2 (5 bases). The CDR3 totals 15 residues. Trimming took 4 bases from V and 0 from J, leaving 11 bases between them. Germline CDR1 LNHDA, CDR2 SQIVND (reference sequence). The CDR3 nucleotides are TGTGCCAGTAGTACCACGGGATCTAGCACAGATACGCAGTATTTT. It encodes CASSTTGSSTDTQYF.

The chain combines TRBV6-6 with TRBJ2-2, with D perhaps matching TRBD2 (5 bases). Trimming took off 5 bases at V and 5 bases at J, with 21 bases between the two ends. Looked up from germline, CDR1 is MNHNY and CDR2 is SVGAGI (reference sequence). This CDR3 has 17 amino acids. This CDR3 is CASSPAFGNVGTGELFF. Here the CDR3 DNA reads TGTGCCAGCAGTCCCGCATTCGGGAACGTGGGGACCGGGGAGCTGTTTTTT.

This rearrangement joins TRBV6-5 to TRBJ2-5, with a possible D match to TRBD1 (6 bases). The V gene lost 6 bases and the J gene lost 1 base, with 12 bases spanning the gap. This CDR3 comprises 14 residues. Germline lookup yields CDR1 MNHEY and CDR2 SVGAGI. The CDR3 DNA sequence: TGTGCCAGCAGCCCCACAGGGCCCCAAGAGACCCAGTACTTC. Protein: CASSPTGPQETQYF.

The genes are TRBV6-1 and TRBJ1-1, with D uncertain. Looked up from germline, CDR1 is MNHNS and CDR2 is SASEGT. The CDR3 has 14 residues. Trimming removed 3 bases from V and 1 base from J, with 9 bases in between. CDR3 nucleotides: TGTGCCAGCAGTGATTACAGACAGAACACTGAAGCTTTCTTT. Translating it yields CASSDYRQNTEAFF.

The CDR3 here is CASSGQAVQPQHF. The CDR3 nucleotides read TGTGCCAGCAGCGGACAGGCGGTGCAGCCCCAGCATTTT. The chain joins TRBV12-3 or TRBV12-4 to TRBJ1-5; 7 bases match TRBD1. The CDR3 spans 13 residues. The ends lost 6 bases at V and 7 bases at J; junction bases unmatched: 6.

This clone was counted only a few times. The chain combines TRBV10-2 with TRBJ1-5; no reliable D call. This CDR3 spans 13 amino acids. Per the germline V gene, CDR1 is WSHSY and CDR2 is SAAADI. V lost 6 bases and J lost 4, with 10 bases in between. The CDR3 region is CASRQKPNQPQHF. The CDR3 bases are TGCGCCAGCAGACAGAAACCTAATCAGCCCCAGCATTTT.

In its sample, this clone was seen a few times. The chain carries TRBV2 and TRBJ1-2; D is unclear. The CDR3 loop spans 13 amino acids. Germline assignment: CDR1 SNHLY and CDR2 FYNNEI. Trimming shortened V by 7 bases and J by 3 bases, and 12 bases separated the two germline ends. The CDR3: CASKLRFDYGYTF. The CDR3 nucleotides are TGTGCCAGCAAACTCCGGTTCGACTATGGCTACACCTTC.

This clone was seen a few times. The V gene is TRBV6-5, the J gene TRBJ1-2; D unclear. Between the trimmed V and J ends, which lost 6 bases and 4 bases, there was a span of 12 bases. This CDR3 contains 13 residues. Looked up from germline, CDR1 is MNHEY and CDR2 is SVGAGI. CDR3 loop: CASRASILYGYTF. CDR3 in DNA: TGTGCCAGCAGGGCCTCGATCCTCTATGGCTACACCTTC.